The rows below give T cell receptor beta chains drawn from one sample of a study of graft-versus-host responses after intestinal transplantation. Profiled with immunoSEQ multiplex PCR; TCRdb holds only in-frame clones, not every one. Among roughly 85,000 clones, 91% were seen once, and the ten largest hold 7% to 8.5%. No antigens are known for them. Source: unstimulated CD8+ T cells sorted from spleen or lymph node cells, taken before transplant. These receptors originate from a human donor who was the organ donor for an intestinal transplant. Both conserved end residues are part of each CDR3. Fields, in order: D gene, V gene, J gene, clone size, CDR3 DNA, CDR3 protein. The D gene is left open where the match is weak. Where a row states a size, it is once, few, many or the class of an expanded clone; other rows omit it.

.	TRBV27	TRBJ1-5	.	TGTGCCAGCGGGGGGGTCGGCAATCAGCCCCAGCATTTT	CASGGVGNQPQHF
TRBD1	TRBV5-3	TRBJ1-1	once	TGTGCCAAAGACAGGGCAGGAGGAACTGAAGCTTTCTTT	CAKDRAGGTEAFF
TRBD2	TRBV7-9	TRBJ2-7	.	TGTGCCAGCAGCTTAGGTGGACTAGCGGGGGGCAACTACGAGCAGTACTTC	CASSLGGLAGGNYEQYF
.	TRBV2	TRBJ1-1	.	TGTGCCAGCAGAAAAGTTCCCGGGTCTGAAGCTTTCTTT	CASRKVPGSEAFF
.	TRBV15	TRBJ2-1	.	TGTGCCACCAGCAGCTCGGGGAATGAGCAGTTCTTC	CATSSSGNEQFF
.	TRBV5-1	TRBJ2-7	.	TGCGCCAGCAGCTTAGCCGGGACTGTATACGAGCAGTACTTC	CASSLAGTVYEQYF
.	TRBV21-1	TRBJ2-7	.	TGTGCCAGCAGCAAAGCTCCGATGTCCCCCGATTATCCCAACTACGAGCAGTACTTC	CASSKAPMSPDYPNYEQYF
TRBD2	TRBV5-6	TRBJ2-3	.	TGTGCCAGCAGCTACCCCTACGAACTAGCGGGCATCTCGGATACGCAGTATTTT	CASSYPYELAGISDTQYF
TRBD2	TRBV2	TRBJ2-5	.	TGTGCCACCTTACCAGCGGGAGTGGGGGAAGAGACCCAGTACTTC	CATLPAGVGEETQYF
.	TRBV7-3	TRBJ2-3	.	TGTGCCAGCAGCATACTAGCTTCAGATACGCAGTATTTT	CASSILASDTQYF
.	TRBV19	TRBJ2-3	.	TGTGCCAGTAGTGAGTGGCTGCAAGGAACAGATACGCAGTATTTT	CASSEWLQGTDTQYF
TRBD1	TRBV19	TRBJ1-1	.	TGTGCCAGTAGTATAGATCGAGGACAGGGTACGTTGGCTTTCTTT	CASSIDRGQGTLAFF
.	TRBV9	TRBJ2-7	.	TGTGCCAGCAGCGTAGACGGTGGTGCCTACGAGCAGTACTTC	CASSVDGGAYEQYF
.	TRBV7-8	TRBJ1-1	.	TGTGCCAGCAGCTCGCCCCGGGGGCTGAACACTGAAGCTTTCTTT	CASSSPRGLNTEAFF
.	TRBV12-5	TRBJ2-1	.	TGTGCTAGTGGGGTCAATGAGCAGTTCTTC	CASGVNEQFF
TRBD1	TRBV2	TRBJ2-7	once	TGTGCCAGCATGGGGGAGGAGACAGGGGTTTCCTACGAGCAGTACTTC	CASMGEETGVSYEQYF
.	TRBV11-2	TRBJ2-4	.	TGTGCCAGCAGCTTAGATGTTTGGGACGGGGCCGTAGCCAAAAACATTCAGTACTTC	CASSLDVWDGAVAKNIQYF
.	TRBV7-9	TRBJ1-2	.	TGTGCCAGCAGGAATTGGGACATAACTAACTATGGCTACACCTTC	CASRNWDITNYGYTF
TRBD1	TRBV5-4	TRBJ1-2	.	TGTGCCAGCACCGGACAGGGGACACCTAACTATGGCTACACCTTC	CASTGQGTPNYGYTF
TRBD2	TRBV9	TRBJ2-3	.	TGTGCCAGCAGCGTACTAGCGGGAGGAAACACAGATACGCAGTATTTT	CASSVLAGGNTDTQYF
.	TRBV15	TRBJ1-5	.	TGTGCCACCAGCAGAGATTCGGGTTTGGGTCAGCCCCAGCATTTT	CATSRDSGLGQPQHF
.	TRBV19	TRBJ2-7	.	TGTGCCAGTAGTATAGTCTTCAGGGACTACGAGCAGTACTTC	CASSIVFRDYEQYF
TRBD1	TRBV7-3	TRBJ2-7	.	TGTGCCAGCAGCCTAGACCCTCCGGGACAGGGGGGCGAGCAGTACTTC	CASSLDPPGQGGEQYF
TRBD2	TRBV5-4	TRBJ2-4	.	TGTGCCAGCAGTCTTGGTATGACTAGCGGGGGGGAAGCCAAAAACATTCAGTACTTC	CASSLGMTSGGEAKNIQYF
.	TRBV5-4	TRBJ2-1	.	TGTGCCAGCAGCTTGGCCCGAGGAGAGCAGTTCTTC	CASSLARGEQFF
.	TRBV4-1	TRBJ2-5	.	TGCGCCAGCAGCCGGACTCCTCAAGAGACCCAGTACTTC	CASSRTPQETQYF
TRBD1	TRBV18	TRBJ1-6	.	TGTGCCAGCTCCGACGGGAGGGACAGGGTCTATAATTCACCCCTCCACTTT	CASSDGRDRVYNSPLHF
.	TRBV7-6	TRBJ2-3	.	TGTGCCAGCAGCCGAACAGAATCTAGCACAGATACGCAGTATTTT	CASSRTESSTDTQYF
.	TRBV7-6	TRBJ1-6	.	TGTGCCAGCAGCTTAGTTGGGCAGGGAAGTTATAATTCACCCCTCCACTTT	CASSLVGQGSYNSPLHF
.	TRBV5-1	TRBJ2-1	.	TGCGCCAGCAGCTTTACTGGGGATGAGCAGTTCTTC	CASSFTGDEQFF
.	TRBV7-9	TRBJ1-6	.	TGTGCCAGCAGCAAGACTGCCCTGACTTCACCCCTCCACTTT	CASSKTALTSPLHF
.	TRBV10-3	TRBJ2-1	.	TGTGCCATCAGATCGCGACGGGGGGCCAATGAGCAGTTCTTC	CAIRSRRGANEQFF
.	TRBV15	TRBJ2-3	.	TGTGCCACCAGCAGAGTGGGAGATACGCAGTATTTT	CATSRVGDTQYF
.	TRBV7-9	TRBJ2-1	.	TGTGCCAGCAGCCCACCCACCTACAATGAGCAGTTCTTC	CASSPPTYNEQFF
TRBD1	TRBV9	TRBJ1-4	once	TGTGCCAGCAGCGAGGACAGGGGGATTTATGAAAAACTGTTTTTT	CASSEDRGIYEKLFF
.	TRBV5-5	TRBJ1-5	.	TGTGCCAGCAGCTTGGGGGGAGATCTCCAGCATTTT	CASSLGGDLQHF
TRBD1	TRBV7-8	TRBJ2-7	.	TGTGCCAGCAGCCCCCGGGACAGGGTGGCCTACGAGCAGTACTTC	CASSPRDRVAYEQYF
.	TRBV7-2	TRBJ1-1	.	TGTGCCAGCAGCCCGGACACTTACAGCCTTGAAGCTTTCTTT	CASSPDTYSLEAFF
.	TRBV27	TRBJ2-2	.	TGTGCCAGCGGTCCCGGGTCCCGACTTGTGGGTGGGCTGTTTTTT	CASGPGSRLVGGLFF
.	TRBV19	TRBJ1-4	.	TGTGCCAGTTACCCGGAAGCAGGCGGGGGTGGTTTCGAAAAACTGTTTTTT	CASYPEAGGGGFEKLFF
.	TRBV18	TRBJ2-1	.	TGTGCCAGCTCACCACGATCCCTAACTTACAATGAGCAGTTCTTC	CASSPRSLTYNEQFF
.	TRBV18	TRBJ1-4	.	TGTGCCAGCTCGGAGACTGGGGTTATCGAAAAACTGTTTTTT	CASSETGVIEKLFF
.	TRBV2	TRBJ2-1	.	TGTGCCAGCAGTGATTCTGAGCAGTTCTTC	CASSDSEQFF
TRBD2	TRBV5-4	TRBJ2-7	.	TGTGCCAGCAGCGGCAGCGGGATTAGCTACGAGCAGTACTTC	CASSGSGISYEQYF
.	TRBV27	TRBJ2-3	.	TGTGCCAGCAGTTTGGCCGGACCGATCACAGATACGCAGTATTTT	CASSLAGPITDTQYF